This record looks at one T cell receptor (beta chain) sequence and its context. Generated by immunoSEQ multiplex PCR, the TCRdb table keeps only in-frame clones and is missing some. The sample has about 240,000 clones; around 86% are singletons. V trimming: 5 bases; J trimming: 3 bases; junction bases outside the gene matches: 9. Germline V gene lookup returns CDR1 LNHDA and CDR2 SQIVND (reference sequence). The CDR3 spans 16 residues. These data come from a study of blood T cell repertoires in COVID-19. The overall study: From T cells, B-cell-depleted T cells, or PBMCs came the material, which was cDNA or gDNA.

The sequence derives from a woman aged 80 or older with COVID-19, enrolled during active disease. The sample was peripheral blood. The chain is built from TRBV19 and TRBJ1-3, with 8 bases matching TRBD1. The CDR3 DNA is TGTGCCAGTAGTGCGCGTGGACAGGGAGGTGGAAACACCATATATTTT. The encoded protein is CASSARGQGGGNTIYF.